This T cell receptor beta chain was documented in a study of identifying expanded T cells in peripheral blood. Profiled with immunoSEQ multiplex PCR; TCRdb holds only in-frame clones, not every one. This table has around 100,000 clones, around 89% appearing once. A note on this clone: What it binds is unknown.

Germline loops: CDR1 MNHEY, CDR2 SVGAGI. This CDR3 is built from 12 residues. V lost 6 bases and J 8 bases, leaving 13 bases between the germline ends. Healthy donors had no documented immune events, such as infections, while sampled. General study points: Technical replicates showed approximately 1.2 changed clones; approximately 2 weeks 15 to 20; four weeks 19.

The rearrangement uses TRBV6-5 and TRBJ1-2; no reliable D call. The source is a person aged 18-70 years in good health. Sequencing used blood. DNA of the CDR3: TGTGCCAGCAGAACCGGGTCACACGGCTACACCTTC. It codes for CASRTGSHGYTF.